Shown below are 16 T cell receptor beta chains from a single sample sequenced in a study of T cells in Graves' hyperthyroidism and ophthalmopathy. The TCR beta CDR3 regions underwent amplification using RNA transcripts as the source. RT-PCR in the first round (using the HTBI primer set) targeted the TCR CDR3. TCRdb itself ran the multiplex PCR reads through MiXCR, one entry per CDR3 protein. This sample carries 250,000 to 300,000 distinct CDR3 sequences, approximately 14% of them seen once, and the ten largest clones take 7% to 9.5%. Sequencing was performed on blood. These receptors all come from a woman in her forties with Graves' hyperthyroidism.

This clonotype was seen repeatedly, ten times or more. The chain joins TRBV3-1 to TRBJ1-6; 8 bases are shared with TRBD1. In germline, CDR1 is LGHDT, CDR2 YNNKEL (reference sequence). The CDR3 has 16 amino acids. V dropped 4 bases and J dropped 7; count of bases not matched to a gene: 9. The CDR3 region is CASSPQRTGPNSPLHF. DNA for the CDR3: TGTGCCAGCAGCCCTCAAAGGACAGGGCCGAATTCACCCCTCCACTTT.

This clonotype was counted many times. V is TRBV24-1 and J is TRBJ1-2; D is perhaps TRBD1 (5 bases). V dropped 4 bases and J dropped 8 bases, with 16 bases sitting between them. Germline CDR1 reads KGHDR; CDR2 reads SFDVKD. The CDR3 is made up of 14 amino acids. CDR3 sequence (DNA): TGTGCCACCAGTGAAGGGACGGACTTCTGGGGCTACACCTTC. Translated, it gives CATSEGTDFWGYTF.

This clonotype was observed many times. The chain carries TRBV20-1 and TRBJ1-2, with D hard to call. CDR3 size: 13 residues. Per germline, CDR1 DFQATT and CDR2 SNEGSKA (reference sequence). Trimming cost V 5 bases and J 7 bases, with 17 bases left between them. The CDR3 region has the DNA TGCAGTGCTGAACAAGCTTCCCCCTCTGGCTACACCTTC. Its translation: CSAEQASPSGYTF.

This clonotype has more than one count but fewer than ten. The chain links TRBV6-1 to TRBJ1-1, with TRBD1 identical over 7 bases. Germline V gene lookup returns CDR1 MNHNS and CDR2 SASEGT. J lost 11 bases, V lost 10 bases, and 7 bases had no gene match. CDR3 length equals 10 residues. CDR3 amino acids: CATSTGVAFF. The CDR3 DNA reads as TGTGCCACCTCAACAGGGGTGGCTTTCTTT.

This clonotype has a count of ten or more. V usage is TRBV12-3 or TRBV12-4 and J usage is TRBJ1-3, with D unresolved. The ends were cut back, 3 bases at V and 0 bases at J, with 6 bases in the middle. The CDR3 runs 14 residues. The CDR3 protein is CASSFDLSGNTIYF. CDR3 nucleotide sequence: TGTGCCAGCAGTTTCGACCTCTCTGGAAACACCATATATTTT.

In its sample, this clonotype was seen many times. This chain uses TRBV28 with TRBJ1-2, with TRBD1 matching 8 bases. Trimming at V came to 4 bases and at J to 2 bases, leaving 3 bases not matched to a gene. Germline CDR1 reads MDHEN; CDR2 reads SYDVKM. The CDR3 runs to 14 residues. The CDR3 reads CASSSGDRNYGYTF. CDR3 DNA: TGTGCCAGCAGTTCAGGGGACAGGAACTATGGCTACACCTTC.

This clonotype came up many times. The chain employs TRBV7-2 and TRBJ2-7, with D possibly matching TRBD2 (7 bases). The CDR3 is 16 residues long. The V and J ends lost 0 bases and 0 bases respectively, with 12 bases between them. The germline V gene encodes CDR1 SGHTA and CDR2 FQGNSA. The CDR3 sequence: CASSLAGAGASYEQYF. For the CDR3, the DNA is TGTGCCAGCAGCTTAGCTGGGGCGGGGGCCTCCTACGAGCAGTACTTC. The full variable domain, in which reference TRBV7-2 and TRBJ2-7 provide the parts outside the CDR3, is GAGVSQSPSNKVTEKGKDVELRCDPISGHTALYWYRQSLGQGLEFLIYFQGNSAPDKSGLPSDRFSAERTGGSVSTLTIQRTQQEDSAVYLCASSLAGAGASYEQYFGPGTRLTVT.

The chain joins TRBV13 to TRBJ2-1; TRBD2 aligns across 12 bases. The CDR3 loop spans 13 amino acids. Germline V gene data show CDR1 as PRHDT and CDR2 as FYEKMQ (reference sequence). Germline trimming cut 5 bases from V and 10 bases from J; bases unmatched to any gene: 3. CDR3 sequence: CASSTGLAGEQFF. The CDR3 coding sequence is TGTGCCAGCAGCACCGGACTAGCGGGGGAGCAGTTCTTC.

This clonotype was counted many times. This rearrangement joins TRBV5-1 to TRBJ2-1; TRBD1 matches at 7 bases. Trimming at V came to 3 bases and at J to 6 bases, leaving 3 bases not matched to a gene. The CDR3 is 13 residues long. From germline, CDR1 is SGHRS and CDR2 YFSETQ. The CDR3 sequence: CASSSAGGNEQFF. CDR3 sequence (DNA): TGCGCCAGCAGCTCGGCAGGGGGCAATGAGCAGTTCTTC.

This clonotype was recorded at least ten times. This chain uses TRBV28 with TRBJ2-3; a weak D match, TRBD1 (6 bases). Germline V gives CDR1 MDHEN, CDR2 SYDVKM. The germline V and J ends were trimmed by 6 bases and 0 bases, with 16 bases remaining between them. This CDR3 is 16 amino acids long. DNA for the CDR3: TGTGCCAGCAGCCTCTTGGGGGCGCGAAGCACAGATACGCAGTATTTT. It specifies CASSLLGARSTDTQYF.

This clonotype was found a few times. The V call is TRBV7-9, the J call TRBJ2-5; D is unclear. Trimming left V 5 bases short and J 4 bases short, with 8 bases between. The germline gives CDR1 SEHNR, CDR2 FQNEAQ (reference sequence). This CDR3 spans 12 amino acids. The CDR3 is CASSQQGETQYF. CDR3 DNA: TGTGCCAGCAGCCAACAAGGAGAGACCCAGTACTTC.

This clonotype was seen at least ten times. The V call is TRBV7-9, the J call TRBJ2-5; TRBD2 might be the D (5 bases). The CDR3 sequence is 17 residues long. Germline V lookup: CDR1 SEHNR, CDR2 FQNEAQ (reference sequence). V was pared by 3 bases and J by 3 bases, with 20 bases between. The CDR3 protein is CASSFPREGRIEETQYF. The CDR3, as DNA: TGTGCCAGCAGCTTTCCGCGCGAGGGCCGCATCGAAGAGACCCAGTACTTC.

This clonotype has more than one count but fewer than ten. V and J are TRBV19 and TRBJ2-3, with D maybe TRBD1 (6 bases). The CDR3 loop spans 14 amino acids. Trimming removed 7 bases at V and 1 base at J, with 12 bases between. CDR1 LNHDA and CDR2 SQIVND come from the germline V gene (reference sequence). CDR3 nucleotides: TGTGCCAGTACACAGGGTCTCGGCACAGATACGCAGTATTTT. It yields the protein CASTQGLGTDTQYF.

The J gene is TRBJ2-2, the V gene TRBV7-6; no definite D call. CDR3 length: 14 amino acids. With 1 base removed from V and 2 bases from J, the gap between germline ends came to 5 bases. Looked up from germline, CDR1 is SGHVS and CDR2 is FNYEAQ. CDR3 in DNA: TGTGCCAGCAGCTTAGTCCAAAACACCGGGGAGCTGTTTTTT. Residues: CASSLVQNTGELFF.

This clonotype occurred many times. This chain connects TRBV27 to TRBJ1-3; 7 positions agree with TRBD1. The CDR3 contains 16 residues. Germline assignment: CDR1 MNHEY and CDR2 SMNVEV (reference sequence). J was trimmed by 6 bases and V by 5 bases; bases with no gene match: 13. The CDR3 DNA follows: TGTGCCAGCAGTCCCAATCCCGGGACAGATCTAAACACCATATATTTT. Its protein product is CASSPNPGTDLNTIYF.

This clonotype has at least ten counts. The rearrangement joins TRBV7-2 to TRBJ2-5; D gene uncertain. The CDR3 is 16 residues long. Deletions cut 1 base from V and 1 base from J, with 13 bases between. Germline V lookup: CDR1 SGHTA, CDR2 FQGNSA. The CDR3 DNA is TGTGCCAGCAGCTTAGGGTACAGCATACCCCAAGAGACCCAGTACTTC. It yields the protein CASSLGYSIPQETQYF.